Below, 7 T cell receptor beta chains from the same sample are listed, as sequenced in a study of T cells after posttransplantation cyclophosphamide. Profiling relied on immunoSEQ multiplex PCR, and the TCRdb table lists in-frame clones only, not all of them. The counts give fewer than 40,000 clones, none of them seen only once; about 4.3% is held by the top ten. What was sequenced was PBMCs. These TCRs come from a woman aged 25 to 39 in good health and a related stem cell transplant donor.

This clone was observed a few times. The chain joins TRBV29-1 to TRBJ1-1; D gene ambiguous. V lost 7 bases, J lost 3 bases, and 15 bases lay in between. The germline V gene has CDR1 SQVTM and CDR2 ANQGSEA. This CDR3 contains 13 residues. DNA of the CDR3: TGCAGCGGAATCGAGGGCGGGGACACTGAAGCTTTCTTT. As protein: CSGIEGGDTEAFF.

This chain joins TRBV6-2 or TRBV6-3 and TRBJ1-6; 9 nucleotides agree with TRBD1. Germline V gene lookup returns CDR1 MNHEY and CDR2 SVGEGT. This CDR3 contains 16 residues. The trim removed 6 bases at V and 7 bases at J, leaving 10 bases unmatched. Written as DNA, the CDR3 is TGTGCCAGCAGACTACAGGGGGCTGGCGTAAATTCACCCCTCCACTTT. Translated: CASRLQGAGVNSPLHF.

This clone has at least ten counts. The CDR3 loop is CASSSLRDRGLGEQFF. CDR3 nucleotides: TGTGCCAGCAGCTCCCTACGGGACAGGGGCCTAGGTGAGCAGTTCTTC. V is TRBV7-9 and J is TRBJ2-1; 10 nucleotides align to TRBD1. The CDR3 runs to 16 residues. J gave up 9 bases and V 4 bases, and 12 bases lay outside the gene matches. CDR1 and CDR2 (germline): SEHNR, FQNEAQ (reference sequence).

The chain employs TRBV30 and TRBJ1-2; maybe TRBD1 (5 bases). The CDR3 spans 13 residues. Trimming took 2 bases from V and 7 from J, leaving 14 bases between them. Per germline, CDR1 GTSNPN and CDR2 SVGIG (reference sequence). The CDR3 loop is CAWSSGTDLGYTF. Here the CDR3 DNA reads TGTGCCTGGAGTAGCGGGACGGACCTTGGCTACACCTTC.

This clone was recorded a few times. The V call is TRBV18, the J call TRBJ2-7; 7 positions match TRBD2. The CDR3 has 16 amino acids. Germline CDR1 is KGHSH and CDR2 is LQKENI. V shed 3 bases, J shed 6 bases, and the junction held 14 bases outside the gene matches. CDR3 coding DNA: TGTGCCAGCTCACCTAATCCTTTTGGAGGCGGGAGCGAGCAGTACTTC. It is translated as CASSPNPFGGGSEQYF.

This clone has only a few counts. The J gene is TRBJ1-2, the V gene TRBV12-3 or TRBV12-4; TRBD1 matches at 8 bases. V gave up 2 bases and J gave up 6 bases; unmatched junction bases: 2. CDR3 length: 13 residues. The CDR3: CASSLIQGDGYTF. CDR3 coding DNA: TGTGCCAGCAGTTTAATACAGGGGGATGGCTACACCTTC.

In its sample, this clone was seen a few times. The V gene is TRBV6-1, the J gene TRBJ1-1; D is possibly TRBD1 (5 bases). V was clipped by 3 bases and J by 1 base, with 9 bases between them. In germline, CDR1 is MNHNS, CDR2 SASEGT. The CDR3 is 14 residues long. CDR3 nucleotide sequence: TGTGCCAGCAGTGAGGCGGGGGGGAACACTGAAGCTTTCTTT. Translated: CASSEAGGNTEAFF.